These 29 T cell receptor beta chains share one sample of origin, sequenced in a study of CD8 T cells in Susac syndrome. cDNA came from about 0.51 to 1 ug RNA primed by random hexamers. TCRdb ran MiXCR on the immunoSEQ multiplex PCR reads and lists one entry per CDR3 protein. The sample includes 80,000 or so distinct CDR3 sequences, over 90% of them seen just once. Sample: CD8+ T cells from PBMCs. Source of these receptors: a human donor in good health.

The J gene is TRBJ1-1, the V gene TRBV29-1; perhaps TRBD1 as D (5 bases). The V end was cut by 3 bases, the J end by 7 bases, with 12 bases between. The CDR3 is 12 amino acids. Looked up from germline, CDR1 is SQVTM and CDR2 is ANQGSEA. CDR3 coding DNA: TGCAGCGTTGAGAGGGGCGGAGGTGAAGCTTTCTTT. It encodes CSVERGGGEAFF.

This rearrangement joins TRBV27 to TRBJ2-7; 8 bases map to TRBD1. The J segment lost 3 bases and the V segment lost 5 bases, leaving 6 bases of the junction unmatched. The CDR3 sequence is 14 residues long. Germline V gene lookup returns CDR1 MNHEY and CDR2 SMNVEV (reference sequence). Here the CDR3 reads CASSIGTGLYEQYV. In nucleotides, the CDR3 is TGTGCCAGCAGTATCGGGACAGGCCTCTACGAGCAGTACGTC.

DNA of the CDR3: TGTGCCAGCTCATCCAGGGAAGCGAGAAACGAGCAGTACTTC. Amino acids: CASSSREARNEQYF. The genes are TRBV18 and TRBJ2-7; tentative D call: TRBD1 (5 bases). Trimming left V 5 bases short and J 5 bases short, with 16 bases between. This CDR3 is 14 amino acids long. From germline, CDR1 is KGHSH and CDR2 LQKENI.

The chain employs TRBV4-1 and TRBJ2-3; 7 nucleotides agree with TRBD1. The CDR3 contains 16 residues. Trimming cost V 4 bases and J 4 bases; bases outside gene matches: 11. CDR1 and CDR2 from the germline V gene are MGHRA and YSYEKL. CDR3 region: CASSLRQGIGADTQYF. The DNA for the CDR3 is TGCGCCAGCAGCCTTAGACAGGGAATTGGGGCAGATACGCAGTATTTT.

V usage is TRBV5-1 and J usage is TRBJ2-7; D is unresolved. The length of the CDR3 is 12 residues. Deletions cut 4 bases from V and 4 bases from J, with 9 bases between. Germline V gives CDR1 SGHRS, CDR2 YFSETQ. The CDR3 DNA is TGCGCCAGCAGCCCAGCAGGTTACGAGCAGTACTTC. This translates into CASSPAGYEQYF.

This chain links TRBV7-8 with TRBJ1-6; the D is unclear. Trimming removed 1 base from V and 11 bases from J, with 6 bases in between. The germline gives CDR1 SGHVS, CDR2 FQNEAQ. The CDR3 runs to 12 residues. CDR3 amino acids: CASSLVGPPLHF. CDR3 nucleotide sequence: TGTGCCAGCAGCTTAGTTGGGCCACCCCTCCACTTT. Based on the CDR3 plus reference TRBV7-8 and TRBJ1-6, the full variable domain is GAGVSQSPRYKVAKRGQDVALRCDPISGHVSLFWYQQALGQGPEFLTYFQNEAQLDKSGLPSDRFFAERPEGSVSTLKIQRTQQEDSAVYLCASSLVGPPLHFGNGTRLTVT.

The gene calls are TRBV29-1 and TRBJ2-7, with D maybe TRBD1 (5 bases). Trimming left V 0 bases short and J 1 base short, with 7 bases between. Germline CDR1 reads SQVTM; CDR2 reads ANQGSEA. The CDR3 contains 13 residues. In DNA, the CDR3 is TGCAGCGTTGAAGACGACAGTTCCTACGAGCAGTACGTC. Amino acids: CSVEDDSSYEQYV.

V usage is TRBV5-1 and J usage is TRBJ2-3; TRBD1 agrees at 9 bases. There are 17 residues in the CDR3. Germline CDR1 reads SGHRS; CDR2 reads YFSETQ. Germline trimming cut 4 bases from V and 2 bases from J; bases unmatched to any gene: 11. The CDR3 is CASSQYGQGRTTDTQYF. The CDR3 nucleotides are TGCGCCAGCAGCCAATATGGACAGGGGAGAACCACAGATACGCAGTATTTT.

J is TRBJ2-7 and V is TRBV20-1; 7 bases agree with TRBD1. The CDR3 is 13 amino acids. CDR1 is DFQATT and CDR2 is SNEGSKA in the germline V gene (reference sequence). Trimming at V came to 5 bases and at J to 0 bases, leaving 4 bases not matched to a gene. The CDR3 nucleotides are TGCAGTGCTTACGGGACAGCCTCCTACGAGCAGTACGTC. It is translated as CSAYGTASYEQYV.

The chain uses TRBV9 and TRBJ2-1, with D hard to call. Germline CDR1 reads SGDLS; CDR2 reads YYNGEE. The length of the CDR3 is 16 residues. Between the trimmed V and J ends, which lost 0 bases and 0 bases, there was a span of 10 bases. CDR3 loop: CASSVVAKSSYNEQFF. In DNA, the CDR3 is TGTGCCAGCAGCGTAGTCGCGAAAAGCTCCTACAATGAGCAGTTCTTC.

The V call is TRBV14, the J call TRBJ2-1, with D possibly TRBD1 on 5 matching bases. The CDR3 is 12 residues long. The germline V and J ends were trimmed by 3 bases and 6 bases, with 6 bases remaining between them. Germline V CDR1 and CDR2: SGHDN, FVKESK. The CDR3 spells CASSQTANEQFF. CDR3 bases: TGTGCCAGCAGCCAGACAGCCAATGAGCAGTTCTTC.

The genes are TRBV7-9 and TRBJ2-7, with D tentatively TRBD1 (6 bases). CDR1 and CDR2 (germline): SEHNR, FQNEAQ (reference sequence). Trimming shortened V by 4 bases and J by 6 bases, and 13 bases separated the two germline ends. CDR3 length equals 13 residues. The CDR3 DNA is TGTGCCAGCAGCTCCGGACAGTCCCCCGAGCAGTACGTC. As protein: CASSSGQSPEQYV.

Worth noting for this clonotype: One junction end does not reproduce the germline sequence, and a read error may be involved. V usage is TRBV7-7 and J usage is TRBJ2-1, with 8 bases that match TRBD1. Germline V gene lookup returns CDR1 SSHAT and CDR2 FNYEAQ (reference sequence). The CDR3 loop spans 14 amino acids. CDR3 coding DNA: TGTGCTAGCAGCCGGCGGGACAGGTCCAATGAGCAGTTCTTC. This sequence encodes CASSRRDRSNEQFF.

The chain uses TRBV25-1 and TRBJ2-1, with 8 bases fitting TRBD2. V lost 4 bases, J lost 4 bases, and 6 bases stayed unmatched. The germline V gene has CDR1 MGHDK and CDR2 SYGVNS. CDR3 length: 15 amino acids. The CDR3, as DNA: TGTGCCAGCAGTGGGCGGGGGGACCCTTACAATGAGCAGTTCTTC. Translation gives CASSGRGDPYNEQFF.

This rearrangement joins TRBV29-1 to TRBJ2-7, with 8 bases matching TRBD2. CDR3 length: 16 residues. Germline CDR1 and CDR2: SQVTM and ANQGSEA. V shed 0 bases and J 3 bases; nucleotides not matched to a gene: 10. CDR3 amino acids: CSVEELADNRGYEQYF. In DNA, the CDR3 is TGCAGCGTTGAAGAACTAGCGGATAATAGGGGCTACGAGCAGTACTTC.

V usage is TRBV7-9 and J usage is TRBJ1-1, with 8 nucleotides matching TRBD1. Germline CDR1 and CDR2: SEHNR and FQNEAQ (reference sequence). CDR3 length: 14 amino acids. The trim removed 5 bases at V and 3 bases at J, leaving 5 bases unmatched. The CDR3 region is CASSPQGADTEAFF. CDR3 DNA sequence: TGTGCCAGCAGCCCTCAGGGGGCGGACACTGAAGCTTTCTTT.

This chain connects TRBV12-3 or TRBV12-4 to TRBJ1-5, with TRBD1 matching 8 bases. CDR3 size: 14 residues. V lost 5 bases to trimming and J lost 3 bases; unmatched junction nucleotides: 3. CDR3: CASSPTGDNQPQHF. The CDR3 nucleotides are TGTGCCAGCAGTCCGACAGGGGACAATCAGCCCCAGCATTTT.

This clonotype was observed a single time. The V gene is TRBV15, the J gene TRBJ2-5; maybe TRBD1 (6 bases). The germline CDR1 and CDR2 sequences are LNHNV and YYDKDF (reference sequence). This CDR3 has 13 amino acids. The V end lost 4 bases, the J end lost 1 base, and 7 bases lay between the germline ends. The CDR3 bases are TGTGCCACCAGCAAAGGGGGCCAAGAGACCCAGTACTTC. It translates to CATSKGGQETQYF.

The chain is built from TRBV7-9 and TRBJ2-7, with D possibly matching TRBD2 (5 bases). The CDR3 runs 13 residues. V was pared by 1 base and J by 3 bases, with 7 bases between. Germline loops: CDR1 SEHNR, CDR2 FQNEAQ (reference sequence). The CDR3 is CASSLVAGYEQYV. CDR3 nucleotide sequence: TGTGCCAGCAGCTTAGTCGCGGGCTACGAGCAGTACGTC.

The chain links TRBV7-9 to TRBJ2-3, with TRBD1 identical over 8 bases. Germline trimming cut 3 bases from V and 4 bases from J; bases unmatched to any gene: 6. There are 15 residues in the CDR3. The germline V gene encodes CDR1 SEHNR and CDR2 FQNEAQ (reference sequence). The CDR3 DNA is TGTGCCAGCAGCTTCTTTGGACAGGGTGCAGATACGCAGTATTTT. As protein: CASSFFGQGADTQYF.

The V and J genes are TRBV9 and TRBJ2-7; tentatively, D is TRBD2 (6 bases). The V and J ends lost 0 bases and 2 bases respectively, with 15 bases between them. The CDR3 runs to 16 residues. The germline V gene has CDR1 SGDLS and CDR2 YYNGEE. CDR3 coding DNA: TGTGCCAGCAGCGTAGGAGTTGGGGGGTTGGCCTACGAGCAGTACTTC. This codes for CASSVGVGGLAYEQYF. The variable domain in full, completed from reference TRBV9 and TRBJ2-7, reads DSGVTQTPKHLITATGQRVTLRCSPRSGDLSVYWYQQSLDQGLQFLIQYYNGEERAKGNILERFSAQQFPDLHSELNLSSLELGDSALYFCASSVGVGGLAYEQYFGPGTRLTVT.

V usage is TRBV25-1 and J usage is TRBJ2-3; TRBD1 agrees at 7 bases. CDR3 length equals 12 residues. The germline CDR1 and CDR2 sequences are MGHDK and SYGVNS. V lost 9 bases and J lost 6; bases outside the gene matches: 6. The CDR3 region is CASQGQWDTQYF. The CDR3 coding sequence is TGTGCCAGTCAGGGACAGTGGGATACGCAGTATTTT.

The rearrangement joins TRBV7-9 to TRBJ1-5, with D hard to call. The CDR3 extends over 12 amino acids. Germline lookup yields CDR1 SEHNR and CDR2 FQNEAQ (reference sequence). V lost 3 bases, J lost 6 bases, and 6 bases lay in between. The chain's CDR3 is CASSFEGQPQHF. The CDR3 coding sequence is TGTGCCAGCAGCTTCGAGGGTCAGCCCCAGCATTTT.

In DNA form, the CDR3 reads TGCGCCAGCAGGAACACTGAAGCTTTCTTT. As protein: CASRNTEAFF. The chain couples TRBV10-2 to TRBJ1-1; D is undetermined. Germline V CDR1 and CDR2: WSHSY, SAAADI. The V and J ends lost 6 bases and 1 base respectively, with 0 bases between them. This CDR3 is 10 amino acids long.

The chain uses TRBV12-3 or TRBV12-4 and TRBJ2-7; D is unresolved. The V and J ends lost 7 bases and 4 bases respectively, with 11 bases between them. The length of the CDR3 is 12 residues. The CDR3 nucleotides are TGTGCCAGCACAGATTTTCTGTACGAGCAGTACTTC. This encodes CASTDFLYEQYF.

This sequence joins TRBV25-1 and TRBJ1-2; 7 positions agree with TRBD1. The V gene's germline CDR1 is MGHDK and CDR2 SYGVNS. The CDR3 length is 14 residues. Trimming took 4 bases from V and 4 from J; bases not matched to a gene: 6. The CDR3 region is CASSAPGQIYGYTF. In DNA form, the CDR3 reads TGTGCCAGCAGTGCACCGGGACAGATCTATGGCTACACCTTC.

The gene calls are TRBV23-1 and TRBJ2-7; no clear D. TRBV23-1 is flagged as an ORF with uncertain function. Trimming took off 2 bases at V and 2 bases at J, with 7 bases between the two ends. This CDR3 spans 13 amino acids. For the CDR3, the DNA is TGCGCCAGCAGTCAAGACAAAACCTACGAGCAGTACTTC. The encoded protein is CASSQDKTYEQYF.

This clonotype showed up just a few times. This chain uses TRBV5-1 with TRBJ2-7, with D perhaps matching TRBD2 (6 bases). Trimming took off 0 bases at V and 4 bases at J, with 14 bases between the two ends. In germline, CDR1 is SGHRS, CDR2 YFSETQ. There are 15 residues in the CDR3. CDR3 protein: CASSLGLDSGYEQYV. CDR3 coding DNA: TGCGCCAGCAGCTTGGGTCTTGATAGCGGTTACGAGCAGTACGTC.

The V and J genes are TRBV2 and TRBJ2-4, with 7 positions matching TRBD2. The CDR3 extends over 19 amino acids. Germline loops: CDR1 SNHLY, CDR2 FYNNEI. V trimming: 0 bases; J trimming: 0 bases; junction bases outside the gene matches: 11. The CDR3 is CASSEARDYSWLAKNIQYF. CDR3 DNA: TGTGCCAGCAGTGAAGCGCGGGACTACTCCTGGTTAGCCAAAAACATTCAGTACTTC. The variable domain in full, completed from reference TRBV2 and TRBJ2-4, reads EPEVTQTPSHQVTQMGQEVILRCVPISNHLYFYWYRQILGQKVEFLVSFYNNEISEKSEIFDDQFSVERPDGSNFTLKIRSTKLEDSAMYFCASSEARDYSWLAKNIQYFGAGTRLSVL.